The rows below give T cell receptor beta chains drawn from one sample of a study of T cell responses to AZD1222 COVID-19 vaccine. Profiled with immunoSEQ multiplex PCR; TCRdb holds only in-frame clones, not every one. The sample holds about 170,000 clones; 90% to 95% are singletons and the top ten take around 3.8%. This material consisted of peripheral blood, taken on day 0 of AZD1222 vaccination. These receptors were obtained from an adult in good health. Both conserved end residues are part of each CDR3. D genes are given only for firm matches. A clone size is listed for some rows: how often the clone was seen (once, few, many), or a class if it is expanded.

D gene: NA
J gene: TRBJ2-1
clone size: NA
V gene: TRBV6-5
CDR3 DNA: TGTGCCAGCAGTTACGAAACTAGTCGGTCATTGAATGAGCAGTTCTTC
CDR3 protein: CASSYETSRSLNEQFF

D gene: NA
J gene: TRBJ1-2
clone size: NA
V gene: TRBV5-1
CDR3 DNA: TGCGCCAGCAGCTTGTGGGACAACTATGGCTACACCTTC
CDR3 protein: CASSLWDNYGYTF

D gene: NA
J gene: TRBJ1-5
clone size: NA
V gene: TRBV7-2
CDR3 DNA: TGTGCCAGCAGCTTAACGAGGGGAGGCAATCAGCCCCAGCATTTT
CDR3 protein: CASSLTRGGNQPQHF

D gene: NA
J gene: TRBJ1-4
clone size: NA
V gene: TRBV23-1
CDR3 DNA: TGCGCCAGCAGTCAAATAGGAACCGGGAGGGGTGAAAAACTGTTTTTT
CDR3 protein: CASSQIGTGRGEKLFF

D gene: NA
J gene: TRBJ2-7
clone size: NA
V gene: TRBV27
CDR3 DNA: TGTGCCAGCAGTCGGGGGGGGACAGCCTACGAGCAGTACTTC
CDR3 protein: CASSRGGTAYEQYF

D gene: NA
J gene: TRBJ1-1
clone size: NA
V gene: TRBV5-1
CDR3 DNA: TGCGCCAGCAGCACAAAACTGACCGGTGAAGCTTTCTTT
CDR3 protein: CASSTKLTGEAFF

D gene: NA
J gene: TRBJ1-4
clone size: NA
V gene: TRBV3-1/TRBV3-2
CDR3 DNA: TGTGCCAGCAGCCAAGCGTTCCCCCCGGTGTTTTTT
CDR3 protein: CASSQAFPPVFF

D gene: TRBD1
J gene: TRBJ1-2
clone size: NA
V gene: TRBV18
CDR3 DNA: TGTGCCAGCTCATCGGGACAGGGAGGCTATGGCTACACCTTC
CDR3 protein: CASSSGQGGYGYTF

D gene: NA
J gene: TRBJ2-3
clone size: NA
V gene: TRBV11-2
CDR3 DNA: TGTGCCAGCAGCTTAGATTGGTCAAATACGCAGTATTTT
CDR3 protein: CASSLDWSNTQYF

D gene: NA
J gene: TRBJ1-4
clone size: NA
V gene: TRBV21-1
CDR3 DNA: TGTGCCAGCAGCAAGGTTCAGGGGTTTAAGGTGAGGAAACTGTTTTTT
CDR3 protein: CASSKVQGFKVRKLFF

D gene: NA
J gene: TRBJ2-2
clone size: NA
V gene: TRBV3-1/TRBV3-2
CDR3 DNA: TGTGCCAGCAGCCAAGGTGGGACGAACACCGGGGAGCTGTTTTTT
CDR3 protein: CASSQGGTNTGELFF

D gene: TRBD1
J gene: TRBJ1-3
clone size: NA
V gene: TRBV24-1
CDR3 DNA: TGTGCCACCATTATATGGACAGGGGCTAGGGCGGTGGGAAACACCATATATTTT
CDR3 protein: CATIIWTGARAVGNTIYF

D gene: NA
J gene: TRBJ2-5
clone size: NA
V gene: TRBV12-3/TRBV12-4
CDR3 DNA: TGTGCCAGCAGCTCACAGTTTCGGGAGACCCAGTACTTC
CDR3 protein: CASSSQFRETQYF

D gene: NA
J gene: TRBJ1-1
clone size: NA
V gene: TRBV10-2
CDR3 DNA: TGCGCCAGCAGGGGCGGACCATCCAGGCCTCTTCACACTGAAGCTTTCTTT
CDR3 protein: CASRGGPSRPLHTEAFF

D gene: TRBD1
J gene: TRBJ1-5
clone size: NA
V gene: TRBV18
CDR3 DNA: TGTGCCAGCTCACCCTCGGGTGGACAGGGAAAGCATTTT
CDR3 protein: CASSPSGGQGKHF

D gene: NA
J gene: TRBJ1-3
clone size: few
V gene: TRBV11-3
CDR3 DNA: TGTGCCAGCAGCTTAGAATCGACGGCGCGAAACACCATATATTTT
CDR3 protein: CASSLESTARNTIYF

D gene: NA
J gene: TRBJ2-7
clone size: NA
V gene: TRBV29-1
CDR3 DNA: TGCAGCGCCAAAGGACAGATAACCTACGAGCAGTACTTC
CDR3 protein: CSAKGQITYEQYF

D gene: NA
J gene: TRBJ2-3
clone size: NA
V gene: TRBV4-2
CDR3 DNA: TGTGCCAGCAGTAGATGGGAGGTGCCCACAGATACGCAGTATTTT
CDR3 protein: CASSRWEVPTDTQYF

D gene: NA
J gene: TRBJ2-3
clone size: NA
V gene: TRBV5-4
CDR3 DNA: TGTGCCAGCAGCTCAAACGACGGACTTCGCACAGATACGCAGTATTTT
CDR3 protein: CASSSNDGLRTDTQYF

D gene: NA
J gene: TRBJ2-1
clone size: NA
V gene: TRBV5-6
CDR3 DNA: TGTGCCAGCAGCCCCCTATGGGGGCAGTACAATGAGCAGTTCTTC
CDR3 protein: CASSPLWGQYNEQFF

D gene: TRBD1
J gene: TRBJ1-4
clone size: NA
V gene: TRBV18
CDR3 DNA: TGTGCCAGCTCACGGTACCAGGGGGGAGATGAAAAACTGTTTTTT
CDR3 protein: CASSRYQGGDEKLFF

D gene: NA
J gene: TRBJ2-1
clone size: NA
V gene: TRBV6-2/TRBV6-3
CDR3 DNA: TGTGCCAGCAGTTACCTACTAAACAATGAGCAGTTCTTC
CDR3 protein: CASSYLLNNEQFF

D gene: TRBD1
J gene: TRBJ1-2
clone size: NA
V gene: TRBV9
CDR3 DNA: TGTGCCAGCAGCGTTCAAGGGGGCGAGGGCTACACCTTC
CDR3 protein: CASSVQGGEGYTF

D gene: NA
J gene: TRBJ1-5
clone size: once
V gene: TRBV2
CDR3 DNA: TGTGCCAGCAGTGAAAACCCGAATCAGCCCCAGCATTTT
CDR3 protein: CASSENPNQPQHF

D gene: NA
J gene: TRBJ2-3
clone size: NA
V gene: TRBV6-5
CDR3 DNA: TGTGCCAGCAGAGGCCGGGACAAAGGTTTAGATACGCAGTATTTT
CDR3 protein: CASRGRDKGLDTQYF

D gene: NA
J gene: TRBJ1-2
clone size: NA
V gene: TRBV5-4
CDR3 DNA: TGTGCCAGCAGCTTGACGACCAGAAACTATGGCTACACCTTC
CDR3 protein: CASSLTTRNYGYTF

D gene: NA
J gene: TRBJ2-1
clone size: NA
V gene: TRBV21-1
CDR3 DNA: TGTGCCAGCACCCTAGGGCGGATTCTTAATACCTACAATGAGCAGTTCTTC
CDR3 protein: CASTLGRILNTYNEQFF

D gene: NA
J gene: TRBJ1-1
clone size: NA
V gene: TRBV4-1
CDR3 DNA: TGCGCCAGCAGCCAAGACTCCCGGACACCGAACACTGAAGCTTTCTTT
CDR3 protein: CASSQDSRTPNTEAFF

D gene: NA
J gene: TRBJ2-5
clone size: NA
V gene: TRBV7-9
CDR3 DNA: TGTGCCAGCAGCTTACGTCGTAGACTAAGCCAAGAGACCCAGTACTTC
CDR3 protein: CASSLRRRLSQETQYF

D gene: NA
J gene: TRBJ1-2
clone size: NA
V gene: TRBV19
CDR3 DNA: TGTGCCAGTACCCCGGCCGGCTATGGCTACACCTTC
CDR3 protein: CASTPAGYGYTF